This T cell receptor beta chain was found in a study of blood T cells in healthy people across ages. V was clipped by 4 bases and J by 0 bases; unmatched bases: 6. CDR3 size: 17 residues. Germline assignment: CDR1 SGHTA and CDR2 FQGNSA. This clonotype was recorded a few times. The use of a sample-barcoded 5' primer and a J-beta primer mix characterized a second PCR of roughly 6 to 11 cycles. MiXCR, run by TCRdb on the 5' RACE reads, gives a single entry per CDR3 protein. The sample contains fewer than 1.5 million distinct CDR3 sequences, around two fifths of which appear only once. Sequenced input: blood. V and J are TRBV7-2 and TRBJ2-7, with 13 bases that match TRBD2. The source is a woman younger than 30 in good health. CDR3 coding DNA: TGTGCCAGCAGCTCACTACGGACTAGCGGGGGCTCCTACGAGCAGTACTTC. It is translated as CASSSLRTSGGSYEQYF. The whole variable domain, remainder taken from reference TRBV7-2 and TRBJ2-7, is GAGVSQSPSNKVTEKGKDVELRCDPISGHTALYWYRQSLGQGLEFLIYFQGNSAPDKSGLPSDRFSAERTGGSVSTLTIQRTQQEDSAVYLCASSSLRTSGGSYEQYFGPGTRLTVT.